This T cell receptor beta chain appears in the sequencing data of a study of blood T cell repertoires in COVID-19. Germline assignment: CDR1 SQVTM and CDR2 ANQGSEA. The CDR3 contains 13 residues. J lost 7 bases, V lost 6 bases, and 8 bases had no gene match. Method: immunoSEQ multiplex PCR; TCRdb's copy keeps in-frame clones and lacks some. The sample has about 120,000 clones; under 90% are singletons. Sequenced input: peripheral blood. The gene calls are TRBV29-1 and TRBJ2-2; 7 nucleotides line up with TRBD1. This receptor was identified in a woman in her seventies with acute or convalescent COVID-19. CDR3 coding DNA: TGCAGCGTAATTGGACAGGCCAACGGGGAGCTGTTTTTT. Translated, it gives CSVIGQANGELFF.